These T cell receptor beta chains were read from a single sample in a study of T cells in Graves' hyperthyroidism and ophthalmopathy. TCRdb passed the multiplex PCR reads through MiXCR, listing each CDR3 protein once. This sample carries tens of thousands of distinct CDR3 sequences, about 53% of them seen once, and the ten largest clones take approximately 30%. Sequencing was done on a sample of peripheral blood or thyroid tissue (not recorded which). These receptors all come from a man aged 18 to 35 with Graves' hyperthyroidism. CDR3s include the opening cysteine and the closing phenylalanine or tryptophan. The order of the fields is CDR3 protein, CDR3 DNA, V gene, J gene, D gene, clone size. A D gene is named only where the DNA matches it firmly. The size field is filled for only some rows; it gives once, few, many or a size class.

CDR3aa: CSAFRGRRETQYF
CDR3nt: TGCAGTGCGTTCCGGGGGCGGCGAGAGACCCAGTACTTC
v_gene: TRBV20-1
j_gene: TRBJ2-5
d_gene: NA
abundance: NA

CDR3aa: CATSRDGDGWPYEQYF
CDR3nt: TGTGCCACCAGCAGAGATGGAGACGGGTGGCCCTACGAGCAGTACTTC
v_gene: TRBV15
j_gene: TRBJ2-7
d_gene: NA
abundance: many

CDR3aa: CASSGLIRISYEQYF
CDR3nt: TGTGCCAGCAGTGGCCTAATAAGGATCTCCTACGAGCAGTACTTC
v_gene: TRBV6-2/TRBV6-3
j_gene: TRBJ2-7
d_gene: NA
abundance: many

CDR3aa: CASSSRTGGIYGYTF
CDR3nt: TGTGCCAGCAGTTCACGAACAGGGGGCATATATGGCTACACCTTC
v_gene: TRBV7-9
j_gene: TRBJ1-2
d_gene: TRBD1
abundance: once

CDR3aa: CASSYGLNSPLHF
CDR3nt: TGTGCCAGCAGCTACGGACTGAATTCACCCCTCCACTTT
v_gene: TRBV7-9
j_gene: TRBJ1-6
d_gene: NA
abundance: NA

CDR3aa: CASTLLGVVYTEAFF
CDR3nt: TGTGCCAGCACATTATTGGGGGTCGTTTACACTGAAGCTTTCTTT
v_gene: TRBV2
j_gene: TRBJ1-1
d_gene: NA
abundance: NA

CDR3aa: CAISRTGMGSPLHF
CDR3nt: TGTGCCATCAGTCGGACAGGGATGGGTTCACCCCTCCACTTT
v_gene: TRBV10-3
j_gene: TRBJ1-6
d_gene: TRBD1
abundance: NA

CDR3aa: CASSQEVGQGPETQYF
CDR3nt: TGTGCCAGCAGCCAAGAAGTCGGACAGGGACCCGAGACCCAGTACTTC
v_gene: TRBV4-2
j_gene: TRBJ2-5
d_gene: TRBD1
abundance: many

CDR3aa: CASSFSRESKYF
CDR3nt: TGTGCCAGCAGCTTTAGCCGGGAGTCAAAGTACTTC
v_gene: TRBV11-2
j_gene: TRBJ2-7
d_gene: NA
abundance: NA

CDR3aa: CASSLLWDSYGYTF
CDR3nt: TGTGCCAGCAGTTTATTATGGGACAGCTATGGCTACACCTTC
v_gene: TRBV28
j_gene: TRBJ1-2
d_gene: TRBD1
abundance: few

CDR3aa: CASSWTGTAGAETQYF
CDR3nt: TGTGCCAGCAGCTGGACCGGGACAGCGGGGGCAGAGACCCAGTACTTC
v_gene: TRBV5-5
j_gene: TRBJ2-5
d_gene: NA
abundance: NA

CDR3aa: CASKIAGAYEQYF
CDR3nt: TGTGCCAGCAAAATAGCGGGGGCCTACGAGCAGTACTTC
v_gene: TRBV2
j_gene: TRBJ2-7
d_gene: TRBD2
abundance: NA

CDR3aa: CASRADSTSTDTQYF
CDR3nt: TGCGCCAGCAGGGCTGACAGTACTAGCACAGATACGCAGTATTTT
v_gene: TRBV5-1
j_gene: TRBJ2-3
d_gene: NA
abundance: NA

CDR3aa: CASSQRGGRGPGYGYTF
CDR3nt: TGTGCCAGCAGCCAAAGAGGGGGCAGGGGACCCGGATATGGCTACACCTTC
v_gene: TRBV7-8
j_gene: TRBJ1-2
d_gene: TRBD1
abundance: many

CDR3aa: CASSEVRANTGELFF
CDR3nt: TGTGCCAGCAGTGAAGTGCGCGCGAACACCGGGGAGCTGTTTTTT
v_gene: TRBV2
j_gene: TRBJ2-2
d_gene: NA
abundance: many

CDR3aa: CAISRDRVTEAFF
CDR3nt: TGTGCCATCAGTCGGGACAGGGTAACTGAAGCTTTCTTT
v_gene: TRBV10-3
j_gene: TRBJ1-1
d_gene: TRBD1
abundance: NA

CDR3aa: CAGSLVEGTYGQYF
CDR3nt: TGTGCCGGCAGCTTGGTGGAGGGTACCTACGGGCAGTACTTC
v_gene: TRBV5-5
j_gene: TRBJ2-7
d_gene: NA
abundance: NA

CDR3aa: CSATSGTSGIYEQYF
CDR3nt: TGCAGTGCCACTTCCGGGACTAGCGGGATCTACGAGCAGTACTTC
v_gene: TRBV20-1
j_gene: TRBJ2-7
d_gene: TRBD2
abundance: NA

CDR3aa: CAISVDRGVGETQYF
CDR3nt: TGTGCCATCAGTGTGGACAGGGGAGTGGGAGAGACCCAGTACTTC
v_gene: TRBV10-3
j_gene: TRBJ2-5
d_gene: TRBD1
abundance: NA

CDR3aa: CSSLGGRNYGYTF
CDR3nt: TGCAGCAGCTTAGGGGGACGGAACTATGGCTACACCTTC
v_gene: TRBV29-1
j_gene: TRBJ1-2
d_gene: NA
abundance: NA

CDR3aa: CASSLGLAGPYEQYF
CDR3nt: TGTGCCAGCAGCTTAGGCCTAGCGGGACCCTACGAGCAGTACTTC
v_gene: TRBV7-9
j_gene: TRBJ2-7
d_gene: TRBD2
abundance: few

CDR3aa: CSARAHRGRVGETQYF
CDR3nt: TGCAGTGCTAGGGCCCACAGGGGGCGGGTGGGAGAGACCCAGTACTTC
v_gene: TRBV20-1
j_gene: TRBJ2-5
d_gene: TRBD1
abundance: many